This record covers a single T cell receptor (beta chain). This CDR3 region has 15 residues. V was shortened by 3 bases and J by 2 bases, with 9 bases between the two germline ends. The germline V gene has CDR1 SGHRS and CDR2 YFSETQ. The data were obtained in a study of cytomegalovirus exposure and HLA in healthy donors. Study in general: Early released data comprised around 80 million unique TCRs from HLA-typed donors.

It was with 60 Vbeta and 13 Jbeta primers that the PCR ran. Method: immunoSEQ multiplex PCR; TCRdb's copy keeps in-frame clones and lacks some. Across around 150,000 clones, the top ten clones capture under 2.5% of the sample. Sequences were obtained from PBMCs. The receptor's source is a man under 40 in good health and CMV-seronegative. The chain employs TRBV5-1 and TRBJ2-6; D is possibly TRBD1 (5 bases). DNA of the CDR3: TGCGCCAGCAGCTCCAGGGTTGCTGGGGCCAACGTCCTGACTTTC. This gives the protein CASSSRVAGANVLTF.